The clone carrying this T cell receptor beta chain was detected ten times or more. The antigen remains undetermined. The entry originates in a study of identical twins. Study findings and constraints: Researchers caution that invariant MAIT and iNKT cells could partly confound zero-insertion analyses.

Each CDR3 protein gets one entry after TCRdb re-called the 5' RACE reads with MiXCR. Of some 600,000 distinct CDR3 sequences listed, around 7.4% are singletons. This CDR3 contains 16 residues. V was cut by 4 bases and J by 3 bases, with 12 bases left in between. In germline, CDR1 is KGHDR, CDR2 SFDVKD. Everyone who donated was a healthy Caucasian. These data also featured in a second study, about yellow fever vaccine responses in identical twins.

The TCR was taken from a woman younger than 30 in good health. J is TRBJ2-6 and V is TRBV24-1; possibly TRBD2 for D (6 bases). The sample taken for sequencing was PBMCs. The CDR3 reads CATSEVAGSGANVLTF. The CDR3 DNA follows: TGTGCCACCAGTGAGGTCGCGGGGAGTGGGGCCAACGTCCTGACTTTC.